These 10 T cell receptor beta chains originate from one sample sequenced in a study of cytomegalovirus exposure and HLA in healthy donors. The PCR was carried out with 60 Vbeta primers and 13 Jbeta primers. Some clones are missing from TCRdb's copy, which holds only in-frame ones; the method was immunoSEQ multiplex PCR. Counted here are about 150,000 clones, 75% to 85% occurring once; the ten biggest clones make up under 4%. The material sequenced was PBMCs. These receptors all stem from a human donor in good health.

This clone was seen a single time. The chain recombines TRBV2 with TRBJ1-6, with D possibly being TRBD1 (6 bases). Per germline, CDR1 SNHLY and CDR2 FYNNEI. The CDR3 extends over 16 amino acids. Trimming took 5 bases from V and 9 from J, leaving 20 bases between them. CDR3 loop: CASSTTTGSSGSPLHF. In DNA form, the CDR3 reads TGTGCCAGCAGTACTACAACAGGGTCTTCTGGTTCACCCCTCCACTTT. Combining the CDR3 with reference TRBV2 and TRBJ1-6 gives the whole variable domain EPEVTQTPSHQVTQMGQEVILRCVPISNHLYFYWYRQILGQKVEFLVSFYNNEISEKSEIFDDQFSVERPDGSNFTLKIRSTKLEDSAMYFCASSTTTGSSGSPLHFGNGTRLTVT.

This rearrangement joins TRBV12-5 to TRBJ1-1; D unresolved. V lost 1 base and J 1 base, leaving 7 bases between the germline ends. The CDR3 is made up of 14 amino acids. Germline V gene lookup returns CDR1 LGHNT and CDR2 FRNRAP. The DNA for the CDR3 is TGTGCTAGTGGTTTGGGGAGGGAGAACACTGAAGCTTTCTTT. It encodes CASGLGRENTEAFF.

The V and J genes are TRBV30 and TRBJ2-7; 7 positions match TRBD1. CDR3 length: 14 amino acids. With 0 bases clipped from V and 4 bases from J, the junction kept 6 bases outside the gene matches. CDR1 is GTSNPN and CDR2 is SVGIG in the germline V gene (reference sequence). Here the CDR3 reads CAWSVPNRGYEQYF. DNA of the CDR3: TGTGCCTGGAGTGTACCGAACAGGGGATACGAGCAGTACTTC.

This clone was detected a few times. The J gene is TRBJ1-5, the V gene TRBV4-3, with a tentative D call TRBD1 (6 bases). The CDR3 sequence is 15 residues long. V gave up 1 base and J gave up 3 bases, with 10 bases separating them. Per the germline V gene, CDR1 is LGHNA and CDR2 is YSLEER. The DNA for the CDR3 is TGCGCCAGCAGCCAAGGCAGGGGAGTCAATCAGCCCCAGCATTTT. It is translated as CASSQGRGVNQPQHF.

In nucleotides, the CDR3 is TGTGCCAGCAGTGCCAAACCGACAGATTATACTGGAAACACCATATATTTT. This translates into CASSAKPTDYTGNTIYF. The chain combines TRBV6-1 with TRBJ1-3, with TRBD1 as a possible D gene (5 bases). The V and J ends lost 4 bases and 2 bases respectively, with 18 bases between them. Germline CDR1 and CDR2: MNHNS and SASEGT. The CDR3 totals 17 residues.

Only a few counts were recorded for this clone. The gene calls are TRBV28 and TRBJ2-3; maybe TRBD1 (5 bases). V lost 2 bases to trimming and J lost 4 bases, with 7 bases between them. CDR1 is MDHEN and CDR2 is SYDVKM in the germline V gene. The CDR3 has 13 amino acids. CDR3 in amino acids: CASSLRGSDTQYF. The CDR3 DNA is TGTGCCAGCAGTTTAAGGGGATCAGATACGCAGTATTTT.

The rearrangement joins TRBV28 to TRBJ2-5; 15 bases fit TRBD2. Germline CDR1 and CDR2: MDHEN and SYDVKM. V lost 4 bases to trimming and J lost 5 bases; unmatched junction nucleotides: 8. The CDR3 contains 17 residues. Written as DNA, the CDR3 is TGTGCCAGCAGTTCCGGACTAGCGGGAGGGCAGAGGGAGACCCAGTACTTC. Its translation is CASSSGLAGGQRETQYF.

V usage is TRBV27 and J usage is TRBJ1-1; 9 bases line up with TRBD1. Germline assignment: CDR1 MNHEY and CDR2 SMNVEV (reference sequence). V lost 6 bases and J lost 6; bases outside the gene matches: 11. This CDR3 spans 15 amino acids. The chain's CDR3 is CASRLRDRANSEAFF. CDR3 DNA sequence: TGTGCCAGCAGGCTCCGGGACAGGGCAAATTCTGAAGCTTTCTTT.

There are a few counts of this clone. This chain links TRBV7-7 with TRBJ1-4, with D unclear. Looked up from germline, CDR1 is SSHAT and CDR2 is FNYEAQ (reference sequence). V lost 5 bases and J lost 3, with 10 bases in between. The CDR3 runs 14 residues. The CDR3 protein is CASSPDYANEKLFF. DNA of the CDR3: TGTGCCAGCAGCCCTGACTACGCTAATGAAAAACTGTTTTTT.

This clone was observed once. The chain couples TRBV6-1 to TRBJ2-6; a weak D match, TRBD1 (5 bases). The V gene's germline CDR1 is MNHNS and CDR2 SASEGT. This CDR3 contains 19 residues. Trimming pared 4 bases from V and 0 bases from J, leaving 19 bases between. The CDR3 bases are TGTGCCAGCAGTGCCAAAACGACAGATAGTGCCTCTGGGGCCAACGTCCTGACTTTC. Translation gives CASSAKTTDSASGANVLTF.